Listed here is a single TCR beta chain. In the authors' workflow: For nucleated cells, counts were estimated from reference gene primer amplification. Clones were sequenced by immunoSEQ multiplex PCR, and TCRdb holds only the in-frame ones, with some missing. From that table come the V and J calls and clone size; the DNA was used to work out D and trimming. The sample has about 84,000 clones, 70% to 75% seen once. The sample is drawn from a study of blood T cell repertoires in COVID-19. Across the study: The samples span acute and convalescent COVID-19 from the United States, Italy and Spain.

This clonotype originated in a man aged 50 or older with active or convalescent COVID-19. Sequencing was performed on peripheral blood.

Written as DNA, the CDR3 is TGCAGCGTTGAACAAACACGGAACACTGAAGCTTTCTTT. Its translation: CSVEQTRNTEAFF. This chain uses TRBV29-1 with TRBJ1-1, with unresolved D. The V gene's germline CDR1 is SQVTM and CDR2 ANQGSEA. This CDR3 spans 13 amino acids. The V end was cut by 2 bases, the J end by 1 base, with 8 bases between.